Listed below are T cell receptor beta chains from one sample, sequenced in a study of T cell responses to AZD1222 COVID-19 vaccine. Sequencing was performed with immunoSEQ multiplex PCR; in TCRdb, only in-frame clones are kept and a portion is missing. This table has around 46,000 clones, about nine tenths appearing once. This sample comprised peripheral blood, obtained 28 days after the second AZD1222 dose. The receptors were gathered from an adult who received the AZD1222 COVID-19 vaccine. Both conserved end residues are part of each CDR3. A D gene is named only where the DNA matches it firmly. Only some rows state a clone size, as once, few, many or a class for expanded clones.

d_call	j_call	clone_size	v_call	cdr3_nt	cdr3_aa
.	TRBJ1-2	.	TRBV28	TGTGCCAGCAGTTTTAACTATGGCTACACCTTC	CASSFNYGYTF
TRBD2	TRBJ2-7	.	TRBV5-1	TGCGCCAGCAGCTGGGGACTAGCGGGAGCCTTGGGGGAGCAGTACTTC	CASSWGLAGALGEQYF
.	TRBJ2-7	once	TRBV9	TGTGCCAGCTCTGGGGGCCTAAGCTCCTACGAGCAGTACTTC	CASSGGLSSYEQYF
TRBD1	TRBJ2-5	.	TRBV19	TGTGCCAGTAGGCCCCAGGTTGTGTTGGGACAGGGGAAAGAGACCCAGTACTTC	CASRPQVVLGQGKETQYF
.	TRBJ1-4	.	TRBV5-1	TGCGCCAGCAGCTTGAGTAGGGCAGGTCTTTACAATGAAAAACTGTTTTTT	CASSLSRAGLYNEKLFF
.	TRBJ1-1	few	TRBV28	TGTGCCAGCATCTCACAAGGGGACACTGAAGCTTTCTTT	CASISQGDTEAFF
.	TRBJ2-5	.	TRBV5-4	TGTGCCAGCAGCTTTGAGTCTCAAGAGACCCAGTACTTC	CASSFESQETQYF
.	TRBJ2-7	once	TRBV5-4	TGTGCCAGCAGCTCTCTATCGCCAGGTGCCCTCCCTATCTCCTACGAGCAGTACTTC	CASSSLSPGALPISYEQYF
.	TRBJ2-7	few	TRBV28	TGTGCCAGCAGTTTGGGAGGTTCTGGGGAGCAGTACTTC	CASSLGGSGEQYF
TRBD1	TRBJ1-4	.	TRBV28	TGTGCCAGCAGTCGATTCCCGGGACAGGGAGGTGAAAAACTGTTTTTT	CASSRFPGQGGEKLFF
TRBD1	TRBJ1-1	.	TRBV10-3	TGTGCCATCAGCTCGACAGGGGGAGAATTTTTGGCTTTCTTT	CAISSTGGEFLAFF
.	TRBJ1-3	.	TRBV4-1	TGCGCCACCCGACAGGACCACTCTGGAAACACCATATATTTT	CATRQDHSGNTIYF
TRBD2	TRBJ2-3	.	TRBV7-2	TGTGCCAGCAGAACTAGCGGTAGCACAGATACGCAGTATTTT	CASRTSGSTDTQYF
.	TRBJ2-2	.	TRBV6-5	TGTGCCAGCAGGGGGGGAGAGGACACCGGGGAGCTGTTTTTT	CASRGGEDTGELFF
TRBD2	TRBJ2-5	.	TRBV5-4	TGTGCCAGCAGCTCCAGAGTAGCGGGGGGCCAAGAGACCCAGTACTTC	CASSSRVAGGQETQYF
.	TRBJ1-3	.	TRBV27	TGTGCCAGCAGCCTACAGGGTAAAACTGGAAACACCATATATTTT	CASSLQGKTGNTIYF
TRBD2	TRBJ2-7	.	TRBV7-8	TGTGCCAGCAGCCCGGGAGCGCTAGCGGGAGTGGACGAGCAGTACTTC	CASSPGALAGVDEQYF
.	TRBJ2-7	.	TRBV6-1	TGTGCCAGCAGTGAGGGGACACAGGTTGAGCAGTACTTC	CASSEGTQVEQYF
.	TRBJ1-5	.	TRBV7-2	TGTGCCAGCAGCTTTAGGGAAAATCAGCCCCAGCATTTT	CASSFRENQPQHF
.	TRBJ2-7	.	TRBV5-1	TGCGCCAGCAGCCCACTGACAGCATTTAACTACGAGCAGTACTTC	CASSPLTAFNYEQYF
TRBD1	TRBJ2-7	.	TRBV3-1/TRBV3-2	TGTGCCAGTGTGGGGACAGGGAGCTACGAGCAGTACTTC	CASVGTGSYEQYF
.	TRBJ1-4	.	TRBV28	TGTGCCAGCCGGGGTGTAATGGGGGAAAAACTGTTTTTT	CASRGVMGEKLFF
.	TRBJ1-6	.	TRBV28	TGTGCCAGCAGGTTGGAGGTTAATTTTGGACCCCTCCACTTT	CASRLEVNFGPLHF
.	TRBJ1-5	.	TRBV15	TGTGCCACCAGCAGGGACAGAGGACAGCCCCAGCATTTT	CATSRDRGQPQHF
.	TRBJ1-6	.	TRBV11-3	TGTGCCAGCAGCTTAGAGGGCAGGGAGAATTCACCCCTCCACTTT	CASSLEGRENSPLHF
.	TRBJ2-7	.	TRBV25-1	TGTGCCAGCAGTTGGACAGAATACGAGCAGTACTTC	CASSWTEYEQYF
.	TRBJ1-5	.	TRBV3-1/TRBV3-2	TGTGCCAGCAGCCAAGATCTTGTCCTTGGTCTTGAGCCCCAGCATTTT	CASSQDLVLGLEPQHF
.	TRBJ2-5	once	TRBV7-2	TGTGCCAGCAGCTTAGAGGGTGTCGGTACAGAGACCCAGTACTTC	CASSLEGVGTETQYF
TRBD1	TRBJ1-4	.	TRBV29-1	TGCAGCGTTGGACAGGGGTATGAAAAACTGTTTTTT	CSVGQGYEKLFF
.	TRBJ2-7	.	TRBV28	TGTGCCACCCGGGATTATTACGAGCAGTACTTC	CATRDYYEQYF
TRBD1	TRBJ2-2	.	TRBV27	TGTGCCAGCAGAACACCCACCGGGACAGGGTCGGTCGACACCGGGGAGCTGTTTTTT	CASRTPTGTGSVDTGELFF
.	TRBJ2-1	.	TRBV6-2/TRBV6-3	TGTGCCAGCAGTCAACCTCAGGACAGTTTGCCCAGGAATGAGCAGTTCTTC	CASSQPQDSLPRNEQFF
TRBD1	TRBJ2-1	.	TRBV5-5	TGTGCCAGCAGCCCTCGGTCCCGGGACAGGACATCCTACAATGAGCAGTTCTTC	CASSPRSRDRTSYNEQFF
.	TRBJ2-5	.	TRBV3-1/TRBV3-2	TGTGCCAGCAGCCAAGGTCCCCCAGAGACCCAGTACTTC	CASSQGPPETQYF
.	TRBJ2-2	.	TRBV9	TGTGCCAGCACCAGACTGGGAACGAACACCGGGGAGCTGTTTTTT	CASTRLGTNTGELFF
.	TRBJ1-5	.	TRBV7-2	TGTGCCAGCAGCGTCAATGCGGAAGGCAATCAGCCCCAGCATTTT	CASSVNAEGNQPQHF
.	TRBJ1-2	.	TRBV6-5	TGTGCCAGCAGCCTCGGGACGGGGAGCTATGGCTACACCTTC	CASSLGTGSYGYTF
TRBD1	TRBJ2-7	.	TRBV2	TGTGCCAGCAGGGGGGGACAGGGAGTGGACGAGCAGTACTTC	CASRGGQGVDEQYF
.	TRBJ1-1	.	TRBV28	TGTGCCAGCAGTAAGCGGGACCTCAGGCTAAGCACTGAAGCTTTCTTT	CASSKRDLRLSTEAFF
.	TRBJ2-1	.	TRBV6-5	TGTGCCAGCACCCGGGGGCCGTGGAATGAGCAGTTCTTC	CASTRGPWNEQFF